This T cell receptor (beta chain) was sequenced during a study of OX40 agonist ivuxolimab in advanced cancers. Notes on the study in general: More expanded clones were seen, on average, in CD8+ T cells than in CD4+.

Profiled with immunoSEQ multiplex PCR; TCRdb holds only in-frame clones, not every one. The data contain 30,000 to 45,000 clones, 74% of them seen just once; the ten biggest clones take up about 18%. As for this clone: Its antigen is not known.

Germline V gene sequence: CDR1 SGHRS, CDR2 YFSETQ. The CDR3 contains 15 residues. The V segment lost 0 bases and the J segment 3 bases; nucleotides outside the gene matches: 3. The sample here was CD4+ or CD8+ T cells sorted from blood, taken in a trial of the OX40 agonist ivuxolimab. This clonotype originated in an adult with an advanced solid tumor such as melanoma, head and neck, liver or kidney cancer. The V call is TRBV5-1, the J call TRBJ2-4; TRBD1 aligns across 7 bases. The CDR3 loop is CASSLDGTDKNIQYF. The CDR3 DNA follows: TGCGCCAGCAGCTTGGACGGGACAGACAAAAACATTCAGTACTTC.